Presented here are 12 T cell receptor beta chains from one specimen sequenced in a study of kidney transplant recipient with SARS-CoV-2 infection. From the reads, TCRdb called clonotypes with MiXCR, one entry per CDR3 protein. The sample yields fewer than 250,000 distinct CDR3 sequences, 29% seen once. The source material was a blood sample, sampled at baseline and on day 111 from a kidney transplant recipient. The receptors here all came from a male patient aged 30 to 39 who had COVID-19 and was a kidney transplant recipient. These T cells may partly come from the graft donor.

Comment on this clonotype: Just one base apart from a much larger clone, this may be a read error. V is TRBV6-1 and J is TRBJ1-2, with D unclear. Per germline, CDR1 MNHNS and CDR2 SASEGT. The CDR3 sequence is 17 residues long. CDR3: CTSSVQVPYGKTYGYTF. The CDR3 DNA reads TGTACCAGCAGTGTTCAAGTGCCTTACGGAAAGACCTATGGCTACACCTTC.

A word on this clonotype: A read error is possible here, since a much larger clone lies one base away. V is TRBV3-1 and J is TRBJ2-2; the D is unclear. Germline-derived CDR1 and CDR2 are LGHDT and YNNKEL (reference sequence). CDR3 size: 18 residues. The CDR3 region is CSSSIADPISGLTGELFF. DNA of the CDR3: TGTTCCAGCAGCATCGCGGATCCCATTTCAGGCTTGACCGGGGAGCTGTTTTTT. Complete variable domain (other parts from reference TRBV3-1 and TRBJ2-2): DTAVSQTPKYLVTQMGNDKSIKCEQNLGHDTMYWYKQDSKKFLKIMFSYNNKELIINETVPNRFSPKSPDKAHLNLHINSLELGDSAVYFCSSSIADPISGLTGELFFGEGSRLTVL.

Many counts were recorded for this clonotype. The rearrangement uses TRBV11-2 and TRBJ1-2, with D possibly TRBD1 on 6 matching bases. This CDR3 spans 17 amino acids. CDR1 and CDR2 from the germline V gene are SGHAT and FQNNGV. Trimming stripped 8 bases from V and 4 bases from J, with 26 bases between. CDR3 residues: CASGGGQTSRKTYGYTF. CDR3 nucleotides: TGTGCCAGCGGCGGGGGCCAAACAAGCAGAAAGACCTATGGCTACACCTTC. The whole variable domain, remainder taken from reference TRBV11-2 and TRBJ1-2, is EAGVAQSPRYKIIEKRQSVAFWCNPISGHATLYWYQQILGQGPKLLIQFQNNGVVDDSQLPKDRFSAERLKGVDSTLKIQPAKLEDSAVYLCASGGGQTSRKTYGYTFGSGTRLTVV.

Ten or more counts support this clonotype. The chain links TRBV27 to TRBJ2-7; no reliable D call. CDR3 length: 14 amino acids. Germline V lookup: CDR1 MNHEY, CDR2 SMNVEV (reference sequence). V was pared by 4 bases and J by 5 bases, with 15 bases between. The CDR3 sequence is CASSWAVGNHEQYF. As DNA, the CDR3 is TGTGCCAGCAGTTGGGCAGTTGGTAACCACGAGCAGTACTTC.

This clonotype showed up many times. V is TRBV18 and J is TRBJ1-1; D ambiguous. Germline V gene lookup returns CDR1 KGHSH and CDR2 LQKENI. The V end was cut by 3 bases, the J end by 2 bases, with 7 bases between. This CDR3 is built from 13 residues. The CDR3 sequence is CASSPPANTEAFF. CDR3 bases: TGTGCCAGCTCACCTCCGGCAAACACTGAAGCTTTCTTT.

Many counts were recorded for this clonotype. The chain combines TRBV18 with TRBJ1-2; D may be TRBD1 (5 bases). Germline values: CDR1 KGHSH, CDR2 LQKENI. The V gene lost 6 bases and the J gene lost 6 bases, with 29 bases spanning the gap. This CDR3 spans 18 amino acids. This chain's CDR3 is CASSISPPVSRDANGYTF. CDR3 sequence (DNA): TGTGCCAGCTCCATATCACCGCCGGTGTCCCGGGACGCTAATGGCTACACCTTC. Based on the CDR3 plus reference TRBV18 and TRBJ1-2, the full variable domain is NAGVMQNPRHLVRRRGQEARLRCSPMKGHSHVYWYRQLPEEGLKFMVYLQKENIIDESGMPKERFSAEFPKEGPSILRIQQVVRGDSAAYFCASSISPPVSRDANGYTFGSGTRLTVV.

In regard to this clonotype: Just one base apart from a much larger clone, this may be a read error. The chain recombines TRBV6-5 with TRBJ1-1; D unresolved. The CDR3 sequence is 14 residues long. Germline CDR1 and CDR2: MNHEY and SVGAGI. The V end lost 4 bases, the J end lost 2 bases, and 11 bases lay between the germline ends. This CDR3 reads CASSFGGINTEAFF. The CDR3 DNA follows: TGTGCCAGCAGTTTTGGAGGTATCAACACTGAAGCTTTCTTT.

This clonotype appeared many times. The chain is built from TRBV5-1 and TRBJ1-4; maybe TRBD1 (5 bases). From germline, CDR1 is SGHRS and CDR2 YFSETQ. This CDR3 is 16 amino acids long. The V end lost 1 base, the J end lost 3 bases, and 13 bases lay between the germline ends. CDR3 coding DNA: TGCGCCAGCAGCTTGTATTCAGGGTCGGCTAATGAAAAACTGTTTTTT. Protein product: CASSLYSGSANEKLFF.

This clonotype was detected only a few times. The rearrangement joins TRBV9 to TRBJ2-2; 7 bases line up with TRBD1. Germline values: CDR1 SGDLS, CDR2 YYNGEE. This CDR3 contains 16 residues. With 3 bases clipped from V and 5 bases from J, the junction kept 10 bases outside the gene matches. CDR3 nucleotide sequence: TGTGCCAGCAGCGCGGGGCAGGGGGTGGGGACCGGGGAGCTGTTTTTT. Translating gives CASSAGQGVGTGELFF.

This clonotype was recorded many times. The chain combines TRBV6-9 with TRBJ1-2, with no clear D. V lost 5 bases to trimming and J lost 4 bases, with 23 bases between them. CDR1 and CDR2 from the germline V gene are MNHGY and SVAAGI. The CDR3 is 17 amino acids. The CDR3 DNA is TGTGCCAGCAGTGCGAAAAGGCCTTACGGAAAGACCTATGGCTACACCTTC. It yields the protein CASSAKRPYGKTYGYTF.

Many counts were recorded for this clonotype. This chain connects TRBV2 to TRBJ1-2; D not resolved. The ends were cut back, 8 bases at V and 2 bases at J, with 18 bases in the middle. Germline CDR1 SNHLY, CDR2 FYNNEI. The CDR3 contains 15 residues. Here the CDR3 DNA reads TGTGCCAGCTCCATTCGAACGGCTCCCAACTATGGCTACACCTTC. Protein product: CASSIRTAPNYGYTF.

A single count supports this clonotype. A read error may be the cause here, since a much bigger clone is one base away. This sequence joins TRBV12-3 or TRBV12-4 and TRBJ1-6; a possible D gene is TRBD1 (5 bases). V lost 2 bases and J lost 7, with 9 bases in between. This CDR3 is 14 amino acids long. CDR3 bases: TGTGCCAGCAGTTTATGGGACGGGAATTCACCCCTCCACTTT. This translates into CASSLWDGNSPLHF.